The subject of this entry is one T cell receptor (beta chain). The data were obtained in a study of T cells in Graves' hyperthyroidism and ophthalmopathy. Researchers took RNA transcripts and amplified the TCR beta CDR3 regions from them. In the first-round RT-PCR of the TCR CDR3, the HTBI primer set was used. TCRdb ran MiXCR on the multiplex PCR reads and lists one entry per CDR3 protein. The data hold roughly 420,000 distinct CDR3 sequences, with around 16% observed a single time. The specimen was blood. This clonotype was sampled from a young woman with Graves' hyperthyroidism.

The CDR3 spells CASSLAVGRTQYF. DNA of the CDR3: TGTGCCAGCAGCTTAGCGGTGGGGAGGACCCAGTACTTC. This chain connects TRBV7-2 to TRBJ2-5, with D possibly matching TRBD2 (5 bases). Between the trimmed V and J ends, which lost 0 bases and 7 bases, there was a span of 9 bases. Germline V gene data show CDR1 as SGHTA and CDR2 as FQGNSA. The CDR3 spans 13 residues.